Given below is one T cell receptor (beta chain) in context. Its matching antigen is unknown. Blood was sampled at baseline, cycle 4 day 1, and cycle 7 day 1. The entry originates in a study of OX40 agonist ivuxolimab in advanced cancers. Across the whole study: Patients received ivuxolimab, an agonistic anti-OX40 (CD134) antibody. Study-wide results and caveats: Patients who responded partially at 0.1-3.0 mg/kg showed clonal expansion ranking among the lowest. The average count of expanded clones was higher among CD8+ T cells than among CD4+.

Clones were sequenced by immunoSEQ multiplex PCR, and TCRdb holds only the in-frame ones, with some missing. The sample includes about 66,000 clones, around 91% of them seen just once. The specimen was CD4+ or CD8+ T cells sorted from blood, collected in a trial of the OX40 agonist ivuxolimab. This TCR derives from an adult with an advanced solid tumor such as melanoma, head and neck, liver or kidney cancer.

The CDR3 loop is CASSLVRGYSYEQYF. In DNA, the CDR3 is TGTGCCAGCAGCTTAGTCAGGGGTTATTCCTACGAGCAGTACTTC. The chain couples TRBV7-2 to TRBJ2-7; weak D call: TRBD1 (6 bases). V gave up 1 base and J gave up 1 base, with 11 bases separating them. Germline V gives CDR1 SGHTA, CDR2 FQGNSA. The CDR3 has 15 amino acids.